This T cell receptor (beta chain) was documented in a study of blood T cell repertoires in COVID-19. Note on this clone: Within the sample, other DNA sequences also encode this same CDR3.

Assay used: immunoSEQ multiplex PCR; TCRdb lists only in-frame clones, some missing. The table lists 45,000 to 60,000 clones, about 80% of them singletons. Germline V CDR1 and CDR2: SGHNT, YENEEA. CDR3 length: 13 residues. J gave up 1 base and V 4 bases, and 0 bases lay outside the gene matches. The chain combines TRBV11-3 with TRBJ1-1; 7 bases align to TRBD1. Source material: peripheral blood. The source is an older man with COVID-19, enrolled during active disease. The CDR3 is CASSWTGNTEAFF. The CDR3 DNA reads as TGTGCCAGCAGCTGGACAGGGAACACTGAAGCTTTCTTT.